The T cell receptor beta chain under discussion was sequenced for a study of cytomegalovirus exposure and HLA in healthy donors. Trimming took 1 base from V and 4 from J; bases not matched to a gene: 8. The CDR3 runs 16 residues. Germline values: CDR1 SGHNT, CDR2 YYREEE (reference sequence). The PCR used 60 Vbeta and 13 Jbeta primers. Profiling relied on immunoSEQ multiplex PCR, and the TCRdb table lists in-frame clones only, not all of them. The sample table includes tens of thousands of clones. The V gene is TRBV5-4, the J gene TRBJ2-1; TRBD1 matches 7 bases. This clonotype originated in a woman in her 30s in good health and CMV-seronegative. The sequenced sample consisted of PBMCs. This CDR3 reads CASSLQGVPLYNEQFF. DNA of the CDR3: TGTGCCAGCAGCTTGCAGGGGGTACCCCTGTACAATGAGCAGTTCTTC.